This TCR beta chain was sequenced during a study of T-cell memory formation after mild COVID-19. Study-level information: TCR clusters were largely donor specific. Broader study findings: CD4/CD8 balance held among clones contracting day 15 to 85, and later expanders leaned CD4+. Clonal second-wave expansions that peaked on day 37 had unconfirmed SARS-CoV-2 specificity.

The V segment lost 2 bases and the J segment 7 bases; nucleotides outside the gene matches: 7. Germline CDR1 and CDR2: KGHSH and LQKENI. The CDR3 loop spans 14 amino acids. In TCRdb, the 5' RACE reads were re-called with MiXCR into one record per CDR3 protein. The sample has about 340,000 distinct CDR3 sequences, under 15% seen once. Concerning this clonotype itself: Antigen: not known.

V gene TRBV18 combines with J gene TRBJ2-7; TRBD1 agrees at 8 bases. The receptor was isolated from a man aged 18 to 35 who had mild COVID-19 (a few samples of this study predate the infection). Cell type and time point are not known. Sequencing used PBMCs or a T cell subset sorted from them (not recorded which). This CDR3 reads CASSPGQGAREQYV. The CDR3 nucleotides are TGTGCCAGCTCACCAGGGCAGGGGGCGAGGGAGCAGTACGTC.